This T cell receptor (beta chain) came from a study of vaccination effects on CD4 cells after COVID-19. The data were produced by immunoSEQ multiplex PCR, yet TCRdb's version contains in-frame clones alone and is incomplete. The data hold about 79,000 clones, with around 76% observed a single time. Notes on this clone: Its antigen is currently unknown.

Trimming stripped 5 bases from V and 3 bases from J, with 13 bases between. Germline lookup yields CDR1 SGHTA and CDR2 FQGNSA. The CDR3 runs 14 residues. After expansion with viral peptide pools in the ViraFEST assay, antigen-specific CD4+ T cells were sequenced. Researchers isolated CD4+ T cells once approximately eleven days of culture had elapsed. General study results and limits: Convalescent patients were few in the study, and early post-infection timepoints were absent.

The clonotype comes from a human donor who received a COVID-19 vaccine. The chain combines TRBV7-2 with TRBJ2-5; D ambiguous. Sequencing was performed on CD4+ T cells from PBMCs cultured with HCoV-229E spike peptides, taken before COVID-19 vaccination. The CDR3 spells CASSPPSLKETQYF. The CDR3, as DNA: TGTGCCAGCAGCCCCCCGAGTCTCAAAGAGACCCAGTACTTC.